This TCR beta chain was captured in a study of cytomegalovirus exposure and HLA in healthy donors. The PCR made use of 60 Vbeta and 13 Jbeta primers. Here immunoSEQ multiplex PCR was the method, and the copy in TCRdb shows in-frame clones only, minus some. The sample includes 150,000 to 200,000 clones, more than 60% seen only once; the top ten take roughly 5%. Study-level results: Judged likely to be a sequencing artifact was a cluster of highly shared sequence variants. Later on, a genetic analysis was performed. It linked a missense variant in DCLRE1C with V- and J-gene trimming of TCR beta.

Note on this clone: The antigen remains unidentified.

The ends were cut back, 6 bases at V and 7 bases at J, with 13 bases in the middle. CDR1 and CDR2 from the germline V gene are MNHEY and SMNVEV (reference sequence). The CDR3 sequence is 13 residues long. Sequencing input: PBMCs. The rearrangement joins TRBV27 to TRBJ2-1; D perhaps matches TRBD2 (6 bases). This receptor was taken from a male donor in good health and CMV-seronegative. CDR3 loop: CASRATAGNEQFF. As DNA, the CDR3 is TGTGCCAGCAGGGCCACGGCGGGGAATGAGCAGTTCTTC.